This T cell receptor (beta chain) derives from a study of T cell responses to AZD1222 COVID-19 vaccine. Some clones are missing from TCRdb's copy, which holds only in-frame ones; the method was immunoSEQ multiplex PCR. The sample consists of about 120,000 clones, roughly 90% of them appearing once. Germline V gene data show CDR1 as SGHRS and CDR2 as YFSETQ. CDR3 length: 15 amino acids. V lost 0 bases and J 4 bases, leaving 13 bases between the germline ends. The rearrangement joins TRBV5-1 to TRBJ1-1; possible D gene TRBD1, 5 bases. The sequencing here drew on peripheral blood, taken on day 0 of AZD1222 vaccination. This TCR was sampled from an adult in good health. The CDR3 nucleotides read TGCGCCAGCAGCTTGGGATTCGGGGGGAGCACTGAAGCTTTCTTT. Protein: CASSLGFGGSTEAFF.